The clone carrying this TCR beta chain was counted a single time. This record comes from a study of blood T cell repertoires in COVID-19. Study background: COVID-19 samples, acute and convalescent, were from the United States, Italy and Spain. Nucleic acid was either cDNA or gDNA, and it came from T cells, B-cell-depleted T cells, or PBMCs.

Trimming stripped 5 bases from V and 7 bases from J, with 14 bases between. This CDR3 contains 14 residues. Per the germline V gene, CDR1 is SGHTA and CDR2 is FQGTGA. As processed by the authors: Researchers report that nucleated cell counts were estimated from reference gene primer amplification. TCRdb's copy holds only in-frame clones and misses some; the assay was immunoSEQ multiplex PCR. Clonal size and the V and J genes are those of that table, whereas D and trimming came from the DNA. The sample holds tens of thousands of clones, about 81% seen once. The chain has TRBV7-3 and TRBJ2-2; TRBD1 might be the D (7 bases). The receptor's source is a human donor in a cohort sampled during active COVID-19. The specimen sequenced was peripheral blood. The CDR3 sequence: CASSQGGVNGELFF. CDR3 in DNA: TGTGCCAGCAGCCAGGGGGGAGTAAACGGGGAGCTGTTTTTT.